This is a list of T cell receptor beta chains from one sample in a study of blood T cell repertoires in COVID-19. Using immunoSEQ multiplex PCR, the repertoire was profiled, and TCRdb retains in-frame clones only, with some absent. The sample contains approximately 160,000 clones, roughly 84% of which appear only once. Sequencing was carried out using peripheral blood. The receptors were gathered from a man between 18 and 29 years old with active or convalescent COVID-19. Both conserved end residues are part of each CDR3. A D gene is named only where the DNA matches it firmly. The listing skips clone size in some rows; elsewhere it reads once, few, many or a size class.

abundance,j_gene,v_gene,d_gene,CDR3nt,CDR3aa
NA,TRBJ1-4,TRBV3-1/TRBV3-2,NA,TGTGCCAGCAGCCAAGGATTCAGGGGCGGGGAAAAACTGTTTTTT,CASSQGFRGGEKLFF
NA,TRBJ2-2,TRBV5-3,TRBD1,TGTGCCAGAAGCACTCCACGGACAGGAGAGAACACCGGGGAGCTGTTTTTT,CARSTPRTGENTGELFF
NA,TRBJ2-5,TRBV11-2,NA,TGTGCCAGCAGCTTAGTCGGAGGGCTCCCCGGCTTGGGGGGCCAGTACTTC,CASSLVGGLPGLGGQYF
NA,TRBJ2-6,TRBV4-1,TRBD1,TGCGCCAGCAGCCCACTTCCTCCGGGACAGGGATTTGCTGGGGCCAACGTCCTGACTTTC,CASSPLPPGQGFAGANVLTF
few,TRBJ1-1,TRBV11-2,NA,TGTGCCAGCAGCGGGGCAGGGTTGAACACTGAAGCTTTCTTT,CASSGAGLNTEAFF
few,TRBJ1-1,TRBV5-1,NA,TGCGCCAGCAGCTTGGATAGAGGGGGGGCTGAAGCTTTCTTT,CASSLDRGGAEAFF
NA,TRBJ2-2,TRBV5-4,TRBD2,TGTGCCACCGCGGGGTTGCGGGGGACCACCGGGGAGCTGTTTTTT,CATAGLRGTTGELFF
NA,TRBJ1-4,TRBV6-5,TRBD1,TGTGCCAGCAGACGGCCGGGACAGGGACGTGAAAAACTGTTTTTT,CASRRPGQGREKLFF
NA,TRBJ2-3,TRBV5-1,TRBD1,TGCGCCAGCAGCTTGAGACAGGGGACAGATACGCAGTATTTT,CASSLRQGTDTQYF
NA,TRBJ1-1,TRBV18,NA,TGTGCCAGCTCACCTAGAGGCACCAACACTGAAGCTTTCTTT,CASSPRGTNTEAFF
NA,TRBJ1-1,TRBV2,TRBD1,TGTGCCAGCATTCGGGACAGGGCATTCGGCACTGAAGCTTTCTTT,CASIRDRAFGTEAFF
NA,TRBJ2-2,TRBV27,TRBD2,TGTGCCAGCAGTTCGACAAGCGGGGGGCAAACCGGGGAGCTGTTTTTT,CASSSTSGGQTGELFF
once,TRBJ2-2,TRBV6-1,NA,TGTGCCAGCAGTGAAGAGGCGGGCGTCAGGGGATCCGGGGAGCTGTTTTTT,CASSEEAGVRGSGELFF
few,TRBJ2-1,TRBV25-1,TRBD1,TGTGCCAGCAGTGCCCAAAGAGGGGGCGCGTACAATGAGCAGTTCTTC,CASSAQRGGAYNEQFF
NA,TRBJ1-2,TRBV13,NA,TGTGCCAGCAGCTCCCTCCGACAGGGCTACACCTTC,CASSSLRQGYTF
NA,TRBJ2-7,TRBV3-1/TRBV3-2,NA,TGTGCCAGCAGCCAACTCACAGGGAACGAGCAGTACTTC,CASSQLTGNEQYF
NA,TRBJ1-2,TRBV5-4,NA,TGTGCCAGCAGCTTGGGTACAGGGTTGCGGGGCTACACCTTC,CASSLGTGLRGYTF
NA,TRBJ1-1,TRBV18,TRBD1,TGTGCCAGCTCACAGGGACAGGCGAACACTGAAGCTTTCTTT,CASSQGQANTEAFF
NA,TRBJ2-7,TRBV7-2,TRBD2,TGTGCCAGCAGATTTACACTTAGCGGGAGGGCAGACGAGCAGTACTTC,CASRFTLSGRADEQYF
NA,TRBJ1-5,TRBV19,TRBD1,TGTGCCAGTAGTACGACAGGGGGGGGTCAGCCCCAGCATTTT,CASSTTGGGQPQHF
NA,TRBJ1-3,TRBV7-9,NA,TGTGCCAGCAGCTTATCTGCAGTCGGAAACACCATATATTTT,CASSLSAVGNTIYF
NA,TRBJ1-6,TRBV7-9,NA,TGTGCCAGCAGCTCAGACAGGTTTTATAATTCACCCCTCCACTTT,CASSSDRFYNSPLHF
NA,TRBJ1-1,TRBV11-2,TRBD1,TGTGCCAGCAGGTTTGACAGGGTCTTTAACACTGAAGCTTTCTTT,CASRFDRVFNTEAFF
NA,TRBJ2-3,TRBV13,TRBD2,TGTGCCAGCAGCGATCACCGGGACTACTACACAGATACGCAGTATTTT,CASSDHRDYYTDTQYF
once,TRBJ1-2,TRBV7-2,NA,TGTGCCAGCAGCCCGATAGGAGGGAACTATGGCTACACCTTC,CASSPIGGNYGYTF
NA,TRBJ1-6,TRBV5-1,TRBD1,TGCGCCAGCAGCTTAGGGACAGGGGCCTCACCCCTCCACTTT,CASSLGTGASPLHF
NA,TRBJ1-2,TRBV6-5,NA,TGTGCCAGCAGAGACAGCCAACGACCGAATTATGGCTACACCTTC,CASRDSQRPNYGYTF
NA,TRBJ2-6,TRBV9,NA,TGTGCCAGCAGCGTAGTCCGGGCTGGGGCCAACGTCCTGACTTTC,CASSVVRAGANVLTF
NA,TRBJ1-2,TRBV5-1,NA,TGCGCCAGCAGCTTGGTTACGGGGACAAACTATGGCTACACCTTC,CASSLVTGTNYGYTF
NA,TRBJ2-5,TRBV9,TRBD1,TGTGCCAGCAGCATCGGGACAGGGATTGGAGAGACCCAGTACTTC,CASSIGTGIGETQYF
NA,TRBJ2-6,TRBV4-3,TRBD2,TGCGCCAGCAGCCAAGCGACTAGCGGGGCCTCTGGGGCCAACGTCCTGACTTTC,CASSQATSGASGANVLTF
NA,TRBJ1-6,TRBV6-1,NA,TGTGCCAGCAGTGAATGGCGGGAATCACCCCTCCACTTT,CASSEWRESPLHF